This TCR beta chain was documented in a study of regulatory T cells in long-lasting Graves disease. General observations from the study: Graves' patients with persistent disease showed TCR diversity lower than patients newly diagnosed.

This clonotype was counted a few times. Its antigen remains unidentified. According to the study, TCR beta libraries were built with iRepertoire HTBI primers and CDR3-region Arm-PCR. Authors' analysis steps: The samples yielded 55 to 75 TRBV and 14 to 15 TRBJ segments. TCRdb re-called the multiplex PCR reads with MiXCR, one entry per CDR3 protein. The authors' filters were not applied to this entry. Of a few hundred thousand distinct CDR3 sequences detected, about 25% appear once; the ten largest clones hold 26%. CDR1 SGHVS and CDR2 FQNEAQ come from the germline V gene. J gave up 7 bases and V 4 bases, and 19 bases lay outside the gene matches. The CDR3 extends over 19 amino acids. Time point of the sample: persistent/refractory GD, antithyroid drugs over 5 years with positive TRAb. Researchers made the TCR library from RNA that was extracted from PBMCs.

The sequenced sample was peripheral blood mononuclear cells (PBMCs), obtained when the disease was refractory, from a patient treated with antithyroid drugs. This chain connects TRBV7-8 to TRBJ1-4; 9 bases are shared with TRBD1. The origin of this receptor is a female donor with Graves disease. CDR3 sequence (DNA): TGTGCCAGCAGCTCCAGAGGACCGGGACAGGGAAGAATGGTTGAAAAACTGTTTTTT. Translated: CASSSRGPGQGRMVEKLFF.